This T cell receptor beta chain was sequenced during a study of blood T cell repertoires in COVID-19. Background on the study: Donors in the United States, Italy and Spain gave samples during acute or convalescent COVID-19.

As originally analysed: It was from reference gene primer amplification that nucleated cell counts were estimated. Repertoires were generated with immunoSEQ multiplex PCR, while TCRdb's copy carries only in-frame clones and drops some. Clonal size and the V and J genes are those of that table, whereas D and trimming came from the DNA. The data show approximately 250,000 clones, roughly 84% seen once. The CDR3 extends over 12 amino acids. From germline, CDR1 is WNHNN and CDR2 SYGVQD (reference sequence). V was trimmed by 9 bases and J by 4 bases, leaving 12 bases between them. The sample comprised peripheral blood. The V call is TRBV10-1, the J call TRBJ2-5; weak D call: TRBD2 (5 bases). The TCR sequence derives from a woman aged 40 to 50 who had recovered from COVID-19. DNA for the CDR3: TGCGCCAGTTTCTCTGGGAGAGAGACCCAGTACTTC. This encodes CASFSGRETQYF.